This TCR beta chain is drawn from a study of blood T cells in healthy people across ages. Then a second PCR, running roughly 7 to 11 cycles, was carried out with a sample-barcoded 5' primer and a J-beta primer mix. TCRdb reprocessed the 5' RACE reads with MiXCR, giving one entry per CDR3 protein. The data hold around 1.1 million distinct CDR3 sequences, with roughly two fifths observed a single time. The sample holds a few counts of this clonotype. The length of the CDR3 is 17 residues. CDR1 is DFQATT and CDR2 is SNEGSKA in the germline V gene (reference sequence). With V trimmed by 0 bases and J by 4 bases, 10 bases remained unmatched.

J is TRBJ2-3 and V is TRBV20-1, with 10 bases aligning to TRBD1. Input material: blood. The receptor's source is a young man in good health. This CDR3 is CSARDPYGTGASDTQYF. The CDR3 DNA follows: TGCAGTGCTAGAGACCCCTACGGGACAGGGGCCTCAGATACGCAGTATTTT.